Below, 3 T cell receptor beta chains from the same sample are listed, as sequenced in a study of T cell changes during pregnancy in multiple sclerosis. The assay was immunoSEQ multiplex PCR, and TCRdb's table has in-frame clones only and misses some. This table holds under 30,000 clones, roughly 91% found once. The sequenced sample was CD4+ T cells from peripheral blood mononuclear cells, obtained after pregnancy. These receptors were obtained from a female donor with multiple sclerosis, enrolled in a pregnancy study.

This clone has only one observation. The chain uses TRBV18 and TRBJ2-1, with no clear D. Germline CDR1 is KGHSH and CDR2 is LQKENI. V was trimmed by 0 bases and J by 9 bases, leaving 9 bases between them. There are 13 residues in the CDR3. As DNA, the CDR3 is TGTGCCAGCTCACCACCCCCCACCGGTGAGCAGTTCTTC. It translates to CASSPPPTGEQFF.

The chain is built from TRBV30 and TRBJ2-5; 9 bases match TRBD2. This CDR3 contains 14 residues. V gave up 3 bases and J gave up 6 bases; unmatched junction bases: 8. Germline values: CDR1 GTSNPN, CDR2 SVGIG (reference sequence). CDR3 in DNA: TGTGCCTGGAGACGGGGCGGGGGGGCGAAGACCCAGTACTTC. Translation gives CAWRRGGGAKTQYF. Full variable domain (missing parts from reference TRBV30 and TRBJ2-5): SQTIHQWPATLVQPVGSPLSLECTVEGTSNPNLYWYRQAAGRGLQLLFYSVGIGQISSEVPQNLSASRPQDRQFILSSKKLLLSDSGFYLCAWRRGGGAKTQYFGPGTRLLVL.

The V call is TRBV6-4, the J call TRBJ2-1; possibly TRBD2 for D (7 bases). Trimming took off 5 bases at V and 6 bases at J, with 14 bases between the two ends. This CDR3 spans 14 amino acids. The germline V gene has CDR1 MRHNA and CDR2 SNTAGT. The CDR3 DNA reads TGTGCCAGCAGTTTGAACGGGGGGCTCAATGAGCAGTTCTTC. Amino acid sequence: CASSLNGGLNEQFF.